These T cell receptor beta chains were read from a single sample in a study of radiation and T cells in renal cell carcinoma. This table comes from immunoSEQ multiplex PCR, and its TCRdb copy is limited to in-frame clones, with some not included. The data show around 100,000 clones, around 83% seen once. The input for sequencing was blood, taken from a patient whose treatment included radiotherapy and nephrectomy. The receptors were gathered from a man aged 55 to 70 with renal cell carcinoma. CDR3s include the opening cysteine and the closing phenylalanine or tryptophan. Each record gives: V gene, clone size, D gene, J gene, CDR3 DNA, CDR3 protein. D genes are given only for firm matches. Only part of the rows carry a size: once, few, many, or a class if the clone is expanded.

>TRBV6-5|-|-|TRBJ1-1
TGTGCCAGCAGTTATGAGGGCGGGTACACTGAAGCTTTCTTT
CASSYEGGYTEAFF
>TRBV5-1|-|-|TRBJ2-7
TGCGCCAGCAGCTTGGGGGGAGGAGTAAGTGCCTACGAGCAGTACTTC
CASSLGGGVSAYEQYF
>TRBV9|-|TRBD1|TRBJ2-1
TGTGCCAGCAGCGCACAGGGGTTCACTGAGCAGTTCTTC
CASSAQGFTEQFF
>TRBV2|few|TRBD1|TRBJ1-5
TGTGCCAGCAGTCTAGGGGGCTTCAGCAATCAGCCCCAGCATTTT
CASSLGGFSNQPQHF
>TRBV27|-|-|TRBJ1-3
TGTGCCAGCAGTTGGGACTCTGGAAACACCATATATTTT
CASSWDSGNTIYF
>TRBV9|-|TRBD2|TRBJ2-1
TGTGCCAGCAGCGCCAGACTAGCGGGAGGGCCGCGGTCCTACAATGAGCAGTTCTTC
CASSARLAGGPRSYNEQFF
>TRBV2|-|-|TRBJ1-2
TGTGCCAGCAGTCGATTTGGGGGCCGCGGATATGGCTACACCTTC
CASSRFGGRGYGYTF
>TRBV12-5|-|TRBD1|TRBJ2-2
TGTGCTAGTGGTTCGGGACAGGGGGCCGCTGGGACCGGGGAGCTGTTTTTT
CASGSGQGAAGTGELFF
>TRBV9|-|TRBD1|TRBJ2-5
TGTGCCAGCAGCGGGACAGGGGGCGAAGAGACCCAGTACTTC
CASSGTGGEETQYF
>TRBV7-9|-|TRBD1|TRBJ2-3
TGTGCCAGCAGCTTTGGCGGGACAGGGTCCGCAGATACGCAGTATTTT
CASSFGGTGSADTQYF
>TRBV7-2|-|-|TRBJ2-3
TGTGCCAGCAGTCTGGCGGACCTCATAGCAGATACGCAGTATTTT
CASSLADLIADTQYF
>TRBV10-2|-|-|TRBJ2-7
TGCGCCTCCCGGGAATACGAGCAGTACTTC
CASREYEQYF
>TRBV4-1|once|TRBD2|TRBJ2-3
TGCGCCAGCAGCCAAGATCCTACGCCGGGGGGTCTAGCAGATACGCAGTATTTT
CASSQDPTPGGLADTQYF
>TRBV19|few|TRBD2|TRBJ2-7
TGTGCCAGTAGTACCCCGGGACTAAGCTACGAGCAGTACTTC
CASSTPGLSYEQYF
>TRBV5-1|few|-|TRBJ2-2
TGCGCCAGCAGCTTGGGCCATTCCACCGGGGAGCTGTTTTTT
CASSLGHSTGELFF
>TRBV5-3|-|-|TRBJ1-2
TGTGCCGGGCACCCTAGGGTCCGAGGCTGCAATGGCTACACCTTC
CAGHPRVRGCNGYTF
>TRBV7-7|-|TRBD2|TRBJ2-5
TGTGCCAGCAGCGTGACTAGCGGGAGTTGGGAGACCCAGTACTTC
CASSVTSGSWETQYF
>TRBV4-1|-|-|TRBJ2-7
TGCGCCAGCAGCCAAGATAGAGGGCCCTTTCCACGGTACGAGCAGTACTTC
CASSQDRGPFPRYEQYF
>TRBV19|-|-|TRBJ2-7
TGTGCCAGTAGTATAACAGACGAGGGAGAGCAGTACTTC
CASSITDEGEQYF
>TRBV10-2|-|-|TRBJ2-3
TGCGCCAGCGGGGCTAGCGTAAGCACAGATACGCAGTATTTT
CASGASVSTDTQYF
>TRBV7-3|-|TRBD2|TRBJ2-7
TGTGCCAGCAGCTTAACCCCAGCGGGAGTTGATAGCGAGCAGTACTTC
CASSLTPAGVDSEQYF
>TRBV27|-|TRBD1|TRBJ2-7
TGTGCCAGCAGACGGACAGGGAGGAACGAGCAGTACTTC
CASRRTGRNEQYF
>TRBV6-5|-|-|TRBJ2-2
TGTGCCAGCAGTTCCCCCCCAGGAGGGACCGGGGAGCTGTTTTTT
CASSSPPGGTGELFF
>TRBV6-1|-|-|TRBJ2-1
TGTGCCAGCAGTGACGGGGGAGTAGACAATGAGCAGTTCTTC
CASSDGGVDNEQFF
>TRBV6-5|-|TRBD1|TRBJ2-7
TGTGCCAGCGGTCGGACAGGGTTCTACGAGCAGTACTTC
CASGRTGFYEQYF
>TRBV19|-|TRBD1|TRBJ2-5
TGTGCCAGTAGTATGCCACAGGGGCTCCAAGAGACCCAGTACTTC
CASSMPQGLQETQYF
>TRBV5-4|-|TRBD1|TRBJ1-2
TGTGCCAGCAGCTTGTCCGGGGGACAGGGCTACACCTTC
CASSLSGGQGYTF
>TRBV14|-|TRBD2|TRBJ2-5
TGTGCCAGCAGCCAAGCTCGCCGGACTAGCGGGAGAGAAGGGGTGAAGACCCAGTACTTC
CASSQARRTSGREGVKTQYF
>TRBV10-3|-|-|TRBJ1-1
TGTGCCATCAGTGCCGCCTCTGAAGCTTTCTTT
CAISAASEAFF
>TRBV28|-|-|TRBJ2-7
TGTGCCAGCACCACCCCGGGACACAACTACGAGCAGTACTTC
CASTTPGHNYEQYF
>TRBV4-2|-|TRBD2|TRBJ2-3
TGTGCCAGCAGCCCGAAGGTAGTACTAGCGGGAGGGCGGGGCACAGATACGCAGTATTTT
CASSPKVVLAGGRGTDTQYF
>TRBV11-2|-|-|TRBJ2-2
TGTGCCAGCAGCTTAGATAGGGGTACCACCGGGGAGCTGTTTTTT
CASSLDRGTTGELFF
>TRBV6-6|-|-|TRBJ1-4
TGTGCCAGCAGTTACGGTTTGGGGTCCGCTAATGAAAAACTGTTTTTT
CASSYGLGSANEKLFF
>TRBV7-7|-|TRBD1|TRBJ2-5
TGTGCCAGCAGCTTCGGGGCAGGGGGTTGGGAGACCCAGTACTTC
CASSFGAGGWETQYF
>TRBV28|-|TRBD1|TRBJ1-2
TGTGCCAGCAGTTCCCTCCCGGGACAGGGGTTCAACTATGGCTACACCTTC
CASSSLPGQGFNYGYTF
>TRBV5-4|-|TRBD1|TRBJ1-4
TGTGCCAGCAGCTCACAGGGGTTTAATGAAAAACTGTTTTTT
CASSSQGFNEKLFF
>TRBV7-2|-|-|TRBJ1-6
TGTGCCACCCGATTGGGCAGAAATTCACCCCTCCACTTT
CATRLGRNSPLHF
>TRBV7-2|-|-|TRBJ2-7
TGTGCCAGCAGCTCACCCAGGGGCCGGAGCTCCTACGAGCAGTACTTC
CASSSPRGRSSYEQYF
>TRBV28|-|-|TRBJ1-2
TGTGCCAGCAGTTCAGCGGGACACGACTATGGCTACACCTTC
CASSSAGHDYGYTF
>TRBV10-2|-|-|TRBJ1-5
TGCGCCAGCAGTGATATTGGAAATCCACTCGGCCCCCAGCATTTT
CASSDIGNPLGPQHF
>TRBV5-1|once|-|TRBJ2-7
TGCGCCAGCAGCTTGGCGGACCGGAGGTTTGTAGGCGGCGAGCAGTACTTC
CASSLADRRFVGGEQYF